This is a list of T cell receptor beta chains from one sample in a study of T cell changes during pregnancy in multiple sclerosis. Method: immunoSEQ multiplex PCR; TCRdb's copy keeps in-frame clones and lacks some. The profile shows some 71,000 clones, roughly 90% of them singletons. The sequences come from peripheral blood, collected in the third trimester of pregnancy. All receptors come from a female donor with multiple sclerosis, enrolled in a pregnancy study. CDR3s include the opening cysteine and the closing phenylalanine or tryptophan. The order of the fields is clone size, V gene, CDR3 length, CDR3 protein. Size is omitted from some rows. Given values are once, few, many or a class for expanded clones.

few TRBV10-1 13 CASRASSNQPQHF
. TRBV6-4 20 CASSPRLGRGLPPKNTEAFF
. TRBV19 14 CASSPWDSIEKLFF
. TRBV29-1 12 CSVGRAGAEAFF
once TRBV7-8 15 CASSSQTGADQPQHF
. TRBV5-5 13 CASSPLLQDRYTF
. TRBV15 15 CATSPTLDFYNEQFF
. TRBV6-1 12 CASGQGDYEQYF
. TRBV10-2 17 CASSPYRTSGGTDTQYF
. TRBV5-6 17 CASSLIALGTGYYEQYF
. TRBV7-7 16 CASSLGPSGDYNEQFF
. TRBV27 16 CASSLSATSGVETQYF
few TRBV6-5 15 CASSQGLAGVNEQFF
. TRBV7-9 17 CASSLAGGGPVGDEQYF
. TRBV10-1 16 CASSSVLRSQTYGYTF
. TRBV6-5 15 CASRSRRGDTDTQYF
. TRBV2 14 CASSEATLGTEQYF
. TRBV12-5 13 CASGLDRGSEQYF
once TRBV7-2 18 CASSSPPGHSPSNQPQHF
. TRBV7-9 14 CASSFRGQGDTQYF
. TRBV5-5 14 CASSYYSGANVLTF
. TRBV6-5 14 CASSYSITGYGYTF
once TRBV7-2 15 CASSPWGGATDTQYF
. TRBV28 14 CASSLLSSGNTIYF
. TRBV4-1 17 CASSPRGDTYSNQPQHF
. TRBV18 16 CASSRQGQGSTYEQYF
. TRBV9 15 CASSPSLATNEKLFF
. TRBV19 15 CASSGTGTGGEKLFF
. TRBV19 14 CASSLTAGNEKLFF
once TRBV28 13 CASSPSDSYGYTF
. TRBV18 17 CASSPGQGPYLNYGYTF
. TRBV5-1 12 CASSSGIYEQYF
few TRBV6-6 15 CASSSGNLSGNTIYF
. TRBV9 14 CASSVASQNEKLFF
few TRBV29-1 13 CSVEVLGGYGYTF
once TRBV5-5 13 CASSLARNYGYTF
. TRBV30 14 CAWSVLGTGDTQYF
. TRBV27 13 CASSLAGPYGYTF
. TRBV29-1 15 CSVWRVGAPGYEQYF
. TRBV5-1 16 CASSLYGQGANTEAFF
. TRBV7-2 13 CASSKGLAETQYF
. TRBV12-5 15 CASGLGLAGYNEQFF
few TRBV11-2 12 CASSLWGQAEYF
. TRBV19 13 CASSQDRIEKLFF
. TRBV6-4 13 CASRKPGLFNYTF
. TRBV5-6 15 CASSRRDRASYGYTF
once TRBV11-2 15 CASSPGQGMRNEQFF
. TRBV2 14 CASSSPDGAFEAFF
. TRBV13 14 CASSLGRLNTEAFF
. TRBV2 19 CASSADHRDWSSYNSPLHF
. TRBV6-4 14 CASSDPMLGQPQHF
. TRBV28 14 CASSLYQGNSPLHF
. TRBV5-6 14 CASSSGFSNQPQHF
. TRBV6-6 14 CASSLQGAVKGYTF
. TRBV5-1 16 CASSLGLAGGVETQYF
once TRBV27 14 CASRPLGQARVAFF
. TRBV5-1 15 CASSLVSGSTDTQYF
. TRBV5-8 15 CASSFGQPAQETQYF
. TRBV30 15 CAWQRTSGGTDTQYF